A single sample is the source of the 17 T cell receptor beta chains below, sequenced in a study of blood T cell repertoires in COVID-19. Produced via immunoSEQ multiplex PCR; TCRdb's table is partial and in-frame only. The sample holds 110,000 or so clones, about 90% seen once. What was sequenced was peripheral blood. The receptor source for this set is a man between 65 and 85 years old who had recovered from COVID-19.

This clone has only one observation. CDR3 amino acids: CASSLVGTGGSNEQFF. CDR3 in DNA: TGCGCCAGCAGCTTGGTGGGGACAGGGGGTTCGAATGAGCAGTTCTTC. The genes are TRBV5-1 and TRBJ2-1; 11 bases map to TRBD1. Germline V CDR1 and CDR2: SGHRS, YFSETQ. Germline trimming cut 0 bases from V and 7 bases from J; bases unmatched to any gene: 6. This CDR3 spans 16 amino acids.

This chain uses TRBV19 with TRBJ1-5, with D maybe TRBD1 (6 bases). Germline V CDR1 and CDR2: LNHDA, SQIVND (reference sequence). The CDR3 loop spans 15 amino acids. With 5 bases removed from V and 4 bases from J, the gap between germline ends came to 15 bases. This CDR3 reads CASSATGIGNQPQHF. The CDR3 DNA follows: TGTGCCAGTAGTGCAACAGGGATTGGGAATCAGCCCCAGCATTTT.

This chain uses TRBV6-2 or TRBV6-3 with TRBJ2-7; 8 nucleotides line up with TRBD2. This CDR3 contains 18 residues. Germline CDR1 and CDR2: MNHEY and SVGEGT. Losses at the gene ends were 4 bases for V and 5 bases for J; bases not matched to a gene: 19. The CDR3, as DNA: TGTGCCAGCAGTTTCGGGGCGGGGGGAATACCCCCTAGCAACGAGCAGTACTTC. It translates to CASSFGAGGIPPSNEQYF.

V gene TRBV18 combines with J gene TRBJ2-3; D gene uncertain. V lost 4 bases and J lost 6, with 17 bases in between. The CDR3 is 15 amino acids. Germline loops: CDR1 KGHSH, CDR2 LQKENI. CDR3 nucleotides: TGTGCCAGCTCACTCGCCGGTTCCCCCTCCGATACGCAGTATTTT. This translates into CASSLAGSPSDTQYF.

This chain connects TRBV3-1 (or the pseudogene TRBV3-2) to TRBJ2-7; 7 bases are shared with TRBD1. V shed 2 bases and J 3 bases; nucleotides not matched to a gene: 13. CDR1 and CDR2 (germline): LGHDT, YNNKEL (reference sequence). The CDR3 has 17 amino acids. The CDR3 reads CASSQKGSTGLIYEQYF. DNA for the CDR3: TGTGCCAGCAGCCAAAAGGGATCGACAGGGCTAATCTACGAGCAGTACTTC.

The rearrangement joins TRBV9 to TRBJ2-1; 10 nucleotides agree with TRBD2. This CDR3 is 16 amino acids long. CDR1 and CDR2 (germline): SGDLS, YYNGEE. V lost 5 bases and J lost 9; bases outside the gene matches: 14. The CDR3 region is CASSSQGLAQLGEQFF. The CDR3 DNA is TGTGCCAGCAGTTCTCAGGGACTAGCGCAACTTGGTGAGCAGTTCTTC.

The chain has TRBV2 and TRBJ1-1; possible D gene TRBD1, 5 bases. Germline V gene sequence: CDR1 SNHLY, CDR2 FYNNEI. V was trimmed by 5 bases and J by 3 bases, leaving 16 bases between them. The CDR3 spans 15 residues. In nucleotides, the CDR3 is TGTGCCAGCAGTAGTCAGGGTTTACGAGACACTGAAGCTTTCTTT. Its protein is CASSSQGLRDTEAFF.

The gene calls are TRBV4-3 and TRBJ1-2; 9 bases line up with TRBD1. CDR3 length equals 15 residues. CDR1 and CDR2 from the germline V gene are LGHNA and YSLEER. V lost 2 bases to trimming and J lost 4 bases; unmatched junction nucleotides: 5. The DNA for the CDR3 is TGCGCCAGCAGCCAAAGGACAGGGGACCTCTATGGCTACACCTTC. Amino acids: CASSQRTGDLYGYTF.

The chain is built from TRBV24-1 and TRBJ2-7; 7 nucleotides align to TRBD2. The J segment lost 0 bases and the V segment lost 3 bases, leaving 4 bases of the junction unmatched. The CDR3 runs to 15 residues. Germline values: CDR1 KGHDR, CDR2 SFDVKD. Here the CDR3 reads CATSDGGGASYEQYF. The CDR3 region has the DNA TGTGCCACCAGTGATGGGGGGGGAGCCTCCTACGAGCAGTACTTC.

This chain connects TRBV5-4 to TRBJ1-1; 10 bases align to TRBD1. The CDR3 runs 17 residues. The germline gives CDR1 SGHNT, CDR2 YYREEE (reference sequence). After removal of 0 bases from V and 1 base from J, the junction contained 6 bases not matched to a gene. CDR3 DNA: TGTGCCAGCAGCTTGGGCCCCGGGACAGGGGAGAACACTGAAGCTTTCTTT. As protein: CASSLGPGTGENTEAFF.

This chain connects TRBV5-4 to TRBJ1-3; 8 positions match TRBD1. This CDR3 is 15 amino acids long. Losses at the gene ends were 0 bases for V and 4 bases for J; bases not matched to a gene: 3. Germline-derived CDR1 and CDR2 are SGHNT and YYREEE (reference sequence). The CDR3 nucleotides read TGTGCCAGCAGCTTGGGGACAGGGACAGGAAACACCATATATTTT. This sequence encodes CASSLGTGTGNTIYF.

The J gene is TRBJ2-1, the V gene TRBV9, with 12 nucleotides matching TRBD2. The trim removed 3 bases at V and 6 bases at J, leaving 10 bases unmatched. Germline assignment: CDR1 SGDLS and CDR2 YYNGEE. The CDR3 totals 17 residues. CDR3 in DNA: TGTGCCAGCAGCGGGACTAGCGGGGAGTATCTGGGCAATGAGCAGTTCTTC. Its translation is CASSGTSGEYLGNEQFF.

This clone has only one observation. CDR3 protein: CASSALGQGDYGYTF. CDR3 nucleotides: TGCGCCAGCAGCGCCCTGGGACAGGGGGACTATGGCTACACCTTC. J is TRBJ1-2 and V is TRBV5-1; 11 positions agree with TRBD1. This CDR3 comprises 15 residues. Germline CDR1 reads SGHRS; CDR2 reads YFSETQ. The trim removed 4 bases at V and 3 bases at J, leaving 5 bases unmatched. Combining the CDR3 with reference TRBV5-1 and TRBJ1-2 gives the whole variable domain KAGVTQTPRYLIKTRGQQVTLSCSPISGHRSVSWYQQTPGQGLQFLFEYFSETQRNKGNFPGRFSGRQFSNSRSEMNVSTLELGDSALYLCASSALGQGDYGYTFGSGTRLTVV.

This clone was picked up a small number of times. V is TRBV9 and J is TRBJ2-1; no reliable D call. V shed 0 bases and J shed 8 bases, with 12 bases lying between them. This CDR3 has 14 amino acids. The germline CDR1 and CDR2 sequences are SGDLS and YYNGEE. CDR3 in DNA: TGTGCCAGCAGCGTAGGGAGTAGTGCCGATGAGCAGTTCTTC. It translates to CASSVGSSADEQFF.

In its sample, this clone was seen a few times. The sample holds other DNA sequences that translate to the same CDR3. The J gene is TRBJ1-2, the V gene TRBV5-1; TRBD1 matches 11 bases. Germline-derived CDR1 and CDR2 are SGHRS and YFSETQ. The CDR3 is made up of 15 amino acids. With 4 bases clipped from V and 4 bases from J, the junction kept 6 bases outside the gene matches. Here the CDR3 reads CASSLGQGAGYGYTF. CDR3 sequence (DNA): TGCGCCAGCAGCCTAGGACAGGGGGCGGGCTATGGCTACACCTTC. The full variable domain, its missing parts supplied by reference TRBV5-1 and TRBJ1-2, is KAGVTQTPRYLIKTRGQQVTLSCSPISGHRSVSWYQQTPGQGLQFLFEYFSETQRNKGNFPGRFSGRQFSNSRSEMNVSTLELGDSALYLCASSLGQGAGYGYTFGSGTRLTVV.

This chain links TRBV19 with TRBJ2-3; maybe TRBD1 (6 bases). Germline CDR1 is LNHDA and CDR2 is SQIVND (reference sequence). This CDR3 has 13 residues. Trimming left V 7 bases short and J 0 bases short, with 8 bases between. Here the CDR3 DNA reads TGTGCCAGTACAGGACAGAGCACAGATACGCAGTATTTT. Protein sequence: CASTGQSTDTQYF.

CDR3 DNA: TGTGCCAGCAGCTTATTCGACAGAAACACTGAAGCTTTCTTT. Encoded protein: CASSLFDRNTEAFF. This sequence joins TRBV5-5 and TRBJ1-1, with D possibly being TRBD1 (5 bases). The CDR3 extends over 14 amino acids. V was shortened by 2 bases and J by 2 bases, with 10 bases between the two germline ends. The germline V gene has CDR1 SGHKS and CDR2 YYEKEE (reference sequence).